This TCR beta chain was sequenced in a study of cytomegalovirus exposure and HLA in healthy donors. Notes on the study in general: Previously analyzed data showed that most TCR beta V segments were productive at a frequency of about 87% or about 30%.

On this clone itself: The antigen remains undetermined.

The primer mix had 60 Vbeta and 13 Jbeta primers. Assay used: immunoSEQ multiplex PCR; TCRdb lists only in-frame clones, some missing. The sample has some 160,000 clones, around 84% seen once. CDR3 length equals 19 residues. Germline-derived CDR1 and CDR2 are MGHRA and YSYEKL. The ends lost 3 bases at V and 0 bases at J; junction bases unmatched: 11. The receptor comes from a male donor in good health and CMV-seropositive. The genes are TRBV4-1 and TRBJ2-3; 11 nucleotides match TRBD2. The sequencing input was PBMCs. The CDR3 region is CASSHPWLAGGASTDTQYF. The CDR3 DNA is TGCGCCAGCAGCCATCCTTGGCTAGCGGGGGGAGCTAGCACAGATACGCAGTATTTT.